This T cell receptor (beta chain) was recovered during a study of tumor and adjacent non-tumor tissue in lung cancer. Three rounds of nested PCR, following a modified ARM-PCR protocol, produced the TCRbeta library. TCRdb reprocessed the multiplex PCR reads via MiXCR and lists one record per CDR3 protein. The sample contains 120,000 or so distinct CDR3 sequences, about 66% of which appear only once. Worth noting for this clonotype: A junction end diverges from the germline sequence, so it may reflect a read error.

This sample's RNA came from whole unsorted tissue. Sequencing used lung tumor tissue. The clonotype comes from a man younger than 40 with non-small cell lung cancer.

The DNA for the CDR3 is TGTGTCACCAGTGATGGTTACAACAATGAGCAGTTCTTC. Its translation is CVTSDGYNNEQFF. The chain combines TRBV24-1 with TRBJ2-1; D not certain. Germline CDR1 is KGHDR and CDR2 is SFDVKD. This CDR3 is built from 13 residues.